This TCR beta chain emerged from a study of T cells in Graves' hyperthyroidism and ophthalmopathy. It was RNA transcripts that yielded the amplified TCR beta CDR3 regions. The primer set for the first-round RT-PCR of the TCR CDR3 was HTBI. TCRdb re-derived calls from the multiplex PCR reads in MiXCR, one entry per CDR3 protein. The sample holds approximately 560,000 distinct CDR3 sequences, around 42% seen once. The definition of stable Graves' hyperthyroidism was no ophthalmopathy progression within 18 months. Between the trimmed V and J ends, which lost 5 bases and 3 bases, there was a span of 11 bases. The length of the CDR3 is 15 residues. The germline CDR1 and CDR2 sequences are SGHAT and FQNNGV.

The sequencing input was peripheral blood or thyroid tissue (not recorded which). This chain joins TRBV11-2 and TRBJ2-6, with D tentatively TRBD1 (5 bases). This sequence was found in a woman aged 18-30 years with Graves' hyperthyroidism. The CDR3 DNA reads as TGTGCCAGCAGCCAAGTCAGGGATGGGGCCAACGTCCTGACTTTC. Translated: CASSQVRDGANVLTF. The full variable domain, its missing parts supplied by reference TRBV11-2 and TRBJ2-6, is EAGVAQSPRYKIIEKRQSVAFWCNPISGHATLYWYQQILGQGPKLLIQFQNNGVVDDSQLPKDRFSAERLKGVDSTLKIQPAKLEDSAVYLCASSQVRDGANVLTFGAGSRLTVL.